The 13 T cell receptor beta chains below were found in one sample sequenced in a study of T cells after posttransplantation cyclophosphamide (dated by TCRdb to about 2016). The control group consisted of roughly 10 patients who received myeloablative marrow transplants with methotrexate plus a calcineurin inhibitor and who were sampled 1 year after transplant. Libraries were made using the immunoSEQ multiplex PCR assay. TCRdb stores this immuneACCESS table with in-frame sequences only. Part of the clones is absent; in the studies checked, under half of the shortfall reflects unresolved V genes, and no reason is known for the rest. In this sample the table shows roughly 15,000 clones, around 86% of which occur a single time. The ten largest clones capture about 4% of the sample. The sample here was PBMCs, taken after an allogeneic stem cell transplant with a calcineurin inhibitor and methotrexate. Receptors were obtained from a male patient in his forties or fifties who received an allogeneic stem cell transplant from an unrelated donor, was CMV-positive, and had chronic GVHD only. Some T cells present after a transplant may be cells of the graft donor.

CDR3 region: CASSQPRDRVYEQYF. The DNA of the CDR3 is TGCGCCAGCAGCCAACCTCGGGACAGAGTCTACGAGCAGTACTTC. This chain links TRBV4-3 with TRBJ2-7, with 7 positions matching TRBD1. The J segment lost 3 bases and the V segment lost 2 bases, leaving 7 bases of the junction unmatched. CDR1 LGHNA and CDR2 YSLEER come from the germline V gene. The CDR3 length is 15 residues.

This clone was observed a few times. V is TRBV6-5 and J is TRBJ2-7; 7 bases fit TRBD1. CDR3 size: 13 residues. The trim removed 6 bases at V and 5 bases at J, leaving 7 bases unmatched. From germline, CDR1 is MNHEY and CDR2 SVGAGI. The CDR3 sequence is CASRADRVHEQYF. Written as DNA, the CDR3 is TGTGCCAGCAGGGCCGACAGGGTACACGAGCAGTACTTC.

This clone was seen once. The chain combines TRBV2 with TRBJ2-3; TRBD2 aligns across 10 bases. Germline trimming cut 6 bases from V and 4 bases from J; bases unmatched to any gene: 7. The germline V gene encodes CDR1 SNHLY and CDR2 FYNNEI. The CDR3 is 15 residues long. CDR3 region: CASRAWTSGSDTQYF. The CDR3, as DNA: TGTGCCAGCAGGGCATGGACTAGCGGTTCAGATACGCAGTATTTT. Combining the CDR3 with reference TRBV2 and TRBJ2-3 gives the whole variable domain EPEVTQTPSHQVTQMGQEVILRCVPISNHLYFYWYRQILGQKVEFLVSFYNNEISEKSEIFDDQFSVERPDGSNFTLKIRSTKLEDSAMYFCASRAWTSGSDTQYFGPGTRLTVL.

The chain recombines TRBV6-5 with TRBJ1-5, with 8 bases aligning to TRBD1. CDR3 length: 13 amino acids. The germline CDR1 and CDR2 sequences are MNHEY and SVGAGI. Trimming took 6 bases from V and 2 from J; bases not matched to a gene: 0. CDR3: CASRGQGNQPQHF. The DNA for the CDR3 is TGTGCCAGCAGGGGACAGGGCAATCAGCCCCAGCATTTT.

The CDR3 nucleotides are TGCGCCAGCAGCTTGTTGGAGATGACAGGGAACGGCTACACCTTC. Translation gives CASSLLEMTGNGYTF. This rearrangement joins TRBV5-1 to TRBJ1-2, with TRBD1 identical over 7 bases. The V gene's germline CDR1 is SGHRS and CDR2 YFSETQ. This CDR3 contains 15 residues. V dropped 1 base and J dropped 8; count of bases not matched to a gene: 11.

The V and J genes are TRBV7-9 and TRBJ1-6; D may be TRBD1 (5 bases). This CDR3 has 17 amino acids. V shed 5 bases and J shed 0 bases, with 14 bases lying between them. In germline, CDR1 is SEHNR, CDR2 FQNEAQ (reference sequence). This chain's CDR3 is CASSTDRQSSYNSPLHF. The CDR3, as DNA: TGTGCCAGCAGCACAGACAGACAGAGCTCCTATAATTCACCCCTCCACTTT.

The genes are TRBV6-4 and TRBJ2-7, with a possible D match to TRBD1 (6 bases). The CDR3 is made up of 12 amino acids. Germline CDR1 reads MRHNA; CDR2 reads SNTAGT. Trimming cost V 3 bases and J 5 bases, with 8 bases left between them. CDR3 sequence reads: CASSEEGDEQYF. In DNA, the CDR3 is TGTGCCAGCAGTGAAGAGGGGGACGAGCAGTACTTC.

The genes are TRBV7-9 and TRBJ1-2; D gene uncertain. Per germline, CDR1 SEHNR and CDR2 FQNEAQ (reference sequence). The CDR3 extends over 15 amino acids. Trimming removed 5 bases at V and 2 bases at J, with 15 bases between. In nucleotides, the CDR3 is TGTGCCAGCAGCCCCCCCCGGGGTACCAACTATGGCTACACCTTC. Translated, it gives CASSPPRGTNYGYTF.

The V gene is TRBV27, the J gene TRBJ1-5; 9 positions match TRBD1. In germline, CDR1 is MNHEY, CDR2 SMNVEV (reference sequence). The CDR3 covers 16 residues. The junction had 11 bases not matched to a gene; V was cut back by 2 bases and J by 9 bases. CDR3 nucleotides: TGTGCCAGCAGTTTAGAGGGACAGGGTAGGGGTTTGCCCCAGCATTTT. Protein sequence: CASSLEGQGRGLPQHF.

The chain recombines TRBV2 with TRBJ2-1; D is perhaps TRBD2 (5 bases). This CDR3 has 12 residues. Germline loops: CDR1 SNHLY, CDR2 FYNNEI. V lost 1 base and J lost 8, with 6 bases in between. CDR3 nucleotides: TGTGCCAGCAGTGAAGTAGCGTATGAGCAGTTCTTC. Translated, it gives CASSEVAYEQFF.

V and J are TRBV19 and TRBJ2-3; 14 bases line up with TRBD2. Germline V gene data show CDR1 as LNHDA and CDR2 as SQIVND (reference sequence). The junction had 5 bases not matched to a gene; V was cut back by 4 bases and J by 5 bases. The CDR3 contains 16 residues. The CDR3 sequence: CASSTTSGGAGDTQYF. In DNA, the CDR3 is TGTGCCAGTAGTACGACTAGCGGGGGGGCGGGAGATACGCAGTATTTT.

The chain combines TRBV29-1 with TRBJ2-6; TRBD1 might be the D (6 bases). Germline V gene data show CDR1 as SQVTM and CDR2 as ANQGSEA. V lost 7 bases and J 11 bases, leaving 18 bases between the germline ends. CDR3 length: 13 residues. CDR3 residues: CSAGQGRGYVLTF. Written as DNA, the CDR3 is TGCAGCGCCGGACAAGGAAGGGGGTACGTCCTGACTTTC.

The V and J genes are TRBV20-1 and TRBJ1-1; D is undetermined. The CDR3 spans 11 residues. V was cut by 3 bases and J by 4 bases, with 6 bases left in between. Germline V gives CDR1 DFQATT, CDR2 SNEGSKA (reference sequence). The CDR3 bases are TGCAGTGCTAGCGGTACCACTGAAGCTTTCTTT. Encoded protein: CSASGTTEAFF.